Following are 21 T cell receptor beta chains from one sample sequenced in a study of blood T cell repertoires in COVID-19 (dated by TCRdb to between 2020 and 2021). The library was obtained by the immunoSEQ multiplex PCR assay. Held by TCRdb, this immuneACCESS table contains in-frame sequences only and omits some clones. Under half of the omission traces to an unresolved V gene where checked; the cause of the rest is unknown. The table for this sample lists around 300,000 clones; approximately 86% of them were counted only once. The top ten hold 2.6% of the sample. The specimen was PBMCs or T cells enriched from blood (not recorded which). The receptors come from a woman younger than 35 who had recovered from COVID-19.

The chain is built from TRBV7-8 and TRBJ1-2; D remains unclear. CDR3 length equals 15 residues. V was shortened by 4 bases and J by 0 bases, with 12 bases between the two germline ends. Germline CDR1 reads SGHVS; CDR2 reads FQNEAQ. DNA for the CDR3: TGTGCCAGCAGCTCCCAGTGGCCTTCTAACTATGGCTACACCTTC. This encodes CASSSQWPSNYGYTF.

This chain links TRBV7-2 with TRBJ2-5; maybe TRBD2 (6 bases). With 0 bases removed from V and 5 bases from J, the gap between germline ends came to 13 bases. The CDR3 covers 15 residues. CDR1 and CDR2 (germline): SGHTA, FQGNSA. The CDR3 nucleotides read TGTGCCAGCAGCTTAGCCCCGGGGGTGGTTGAGACCCAGTACTTC. Its protein product is CASSLAPGVVETQYF. The full variable domain, its missing parts supplied by reference TRBV7-2 and TRBJ2-5, is GAGVSQSPSNKVTEKGKDVELRCDPISGHTALYWYRQSLGQGLEFLIYFQGNSAPDKSGLPSDRFSAERTGGSVSTLTIQRTQQEDSAVYLCASSLAPGVVETQYFGPGTRLLVL.

The chain joins TRBV9 to TRBJ2-1; 12 positions agree with TRBD2. CDR3 length: 13 residues. The germline gives CDR1 SGDLS, CDR2 YYNGEE. After removal of 4 bases from V and 14 bases from J, the junction contained 7 bases not matched to a gene. This CDR3 is CASSPSGRANEFF. CDR3 coding DNA: TGTGCCAGCAGCCCTAGCGGGAGGGCCAACGAGTTCTTC.

V usage is TRBV27 and J usage is TRBJ2-2; TRBD1 might be the D (6 bases). Trimming took off 6 bases at V and 5 bases at J, with 22 bases between the two ends. Germline V gives CDR1 MNHEY, CDR2 SMNVEV (reference sequence). The CDR3 consists of 17 residues. The CDR3 sequence: CASSYYPTGIGTGELFF. In DNA form, the CDR3 reads TGTGCCAGCAGCTACTATCCTACAGGGATAGGAACCGGGGAGCTGTTTTTT.

V is TRBV28 and J is TRBJ1-5; 8 nucleotides agree with TRBD1. The V gene end was trimmed by 4 bases and the J gene end by 2 bases; junction bases not matched to a gene: 7. CDR1 is MDHEN, CDR2 SYDVKM, per germline. The CDR3 loop spans 16 amino acids. This CDR3 reads CASSYRTGTRNQPQHF. CDR3 DNA: TGTGCCAGCAGTTATCGGACAGGGACCCGCAATCAGCCCCAGCATTTT.

The CDR3: CASSESWPLSGNTIYF. The DNA for the CDR3 is TGCGCCAGCAGTGAGTCGTGGCCTCTCTCTGGAAACACCATATATTTT. J is TRBJ1-3 and V is TRBV10-1; D remains unclear. V dropped 0 bases and J dropped 0 bases, with 9 bases sitting between them. In germline, CDR1 is WNHNN, CDR2 SYGVQD (reference sequence). The CDR3 has 16 residues.

The chain employs TRBV19 and TRBJ2-6, with 8 bases that match TRBD1. After removal of 6 bases from V and 0 bases from J, the junction contained 10 bases not matched to a gene. The V gene's germline CDR1 is LNHDA and CDR2 SQIVND (reference sequence). CDR3 size: 18 residues. CDR3 DNA sequence: TGTGCCAGTAGACTCGGACAGGGTTACCCCTCTGGGGCCAACGTCCTGACTTTC. This encodes CASRLGQGYPSGANVLTF.

The rearrangement links TRBV11-2 to TRBJ2-1, with 9 bases fitting TRBD2. V lost 3 bases, J lost 2 bases, and 11 bases stayed unmatched. Germline assignment: CDR1 SGHAT and CDR2 FQNNGV. The CDR3 totals 18 residues. The CDR3 DNA reads as TGTGCCAGCAGCTTGGACTCTCGGCAGCGGGGGGCCTACAATGAGCAGTTCTTC. Translating gives CASSLDSRQRGAYNEQFF.

The rearrangement uses TRBV19 and TRBJ2-1; D perhaps matches TRBD2 (7 bases). Germline V gene sequence: CDR1 LNHDA, CDR2 SQIVND (reference sequence). The CDR3 runs to 14 residues. V was trimmed by 3 bases and J by 10 bases, leaving 16 bases between them. The CDR3 reads CASSIGGGGREQFF. DNA for the CDR3: TGTGCCAGTAGTATCGGGGGAGGGGGTCGGGAGCAGTTCTTC.

This chain connects TRBV4-3 to TRBJ1-5; D remains ambiguous. V lost 1 base and J 4 bases, leaving 11 bases between the germline ends. CDR3 length: 15 amino acids. The germline CDR1 and CDR2 sequences are LGHNA and YSLEER. The CDR3 here is CASSQGRIGNQPQHF. CDR3 DNA: TGCGCCAGCAGCCAAGGGCGGATCGGAAATCAGCCCCAGCATTTT.

The chain couples TRBV5-4 to TRBJ2-2; 11 bases are shared with TRBD2. Germline CDR1 is SGHNT and CDR2 is YYREEE (reference sequence). This CDR3 is 17 amino acids long. V shed 0 bases, J shed 5 bases, and the junction held 6 bases outside the gene matches. The chain's CDR3 is CASSLDSGRAGTGELFF. CDR3 nucleotide sequence: TGTGCCAGCAGCTTGGATAGCGGGAGGGCCGGGACCGGGGAGCTGTTTTTT.

The V call is TRBV11-2, the J call TRBJ2-1; tentative D call: TRBD2 (6 bases). Germline CDR1 and CDR2: SGHAT and FQNNGV. This CDR3 is built from 14 residues. The V gene lost 4 bases and the J gene lost 6 bases, with 13 bases spanning the gap. The CDR3 loop is CASSSAWRVNEQFF. CDR3 DNA: TGTGCCAGCAGCTCGGCGTGGAGGGTCAATGAGCAGTTCTTC.

The chain couples TRBV6-6 to TRBJ1-2; no reliable D call. The length of the CDR3 is 12 residues. V was shortened by 4 bases and J by 7 bases, with 10 bases between the two germline ends. Germline V gene sequence: CDR1 MNHNY, CDR2 SVGAGI (reference sequence). The CDR3 sequence: CASSFLSLGYTF. The CDR3 bases are TGTGCCAGCAGTTTCCTCTCTCTTGGCTACACCTTC.

The table lists this clone with a count of one. The rearrangement links TRBV12-2 to TRBJ2-3; no DNA check was done on the table's D call, TRBD2. TRBV12-2 is termed a pseudogene. The CDR3 is 18 residues long. The chain's CDR3 is CASRFRRLAGMNTDTQYF. The CDR3 DNA reads as TGTGCAAGTCGCTTCAGAAGACTAGCGGGGATGAACACAGATACGCAGTATTTT.

This chain uses TRBV10-3 with TRBJ1-2, with D possibly matching TRBD1 (6 bases). V was clipped by 8 bases and J by 2 bases, with 18 bases between them. The CDR3 contains 15 residues. Germline CDR1 is ENHRY and CDR2 is SYGVKD. The chain's CDR3 is CAIYNPDSPNYGYTF. Here the CDR3 DNA reads TGTGCCATCTATAACCCGGACAGCCCGAACTATGGCTACACCTTC.

The DNA for the CDR3 is TGTGCCAGCAGCTCCCGACTAGCGAGAAACAATGAGCAGTTCTTC. It specifies CASSSRLARNNEQFF. The rearrangement links TRBV7-9 to TRBJ2-1, with 8 bases matching TRBD2. V shed 4 bases and J 5 bases; nucleotides not matched to a gene: 7. The CDR3 loop spans 15 amino acids. Germline lookup yields CDR1 SEHNR and CDR2 FQNEAQ (reference sequence).

The chain has TRBV10-3 and TRBJ1-4; 8 bases align to TRBD1. The V and J ends lost 3 bases and 8 bases, in that order; junction bases with no gene match: 5. The CDR3 extends over 14 amino acids. Germline assignment: CDR1 ENHRY and CDR2 SYGVKD. CDR3 coding DNA: TGTGCCATCAGTGATGGACAGGGCGGGGAAAAACTGTTTTTT. It yields the protein CAISDGQGGEKLFF.

This clone was observed a handful of times. The rearrangement links TRBV27 to TRBJ2-7; D remains ambiguous. This CDR3 has 15 residues. Germline CDR1 MNHEY, CDR2 SMNVEV (reference sequence). The ends were cut back, 0 bases at V and 0 bases at J, with 9 bases in the middle. Here the CDR3 reads CASSLSPIGSYEQYF. CDR3 in DNA: TGTGCCAGCAGTTTATCGCCTATCGGCTCCTACGAGCAGTACTTC.

The chain joins TRBV7-9 to TRBJ1-4; 8 bases fit TRBD1. With V trimmed by 4 bases and J by 6 bases, 7 bases remained unmatched. Per germline, CDR1 SEHNR and CDR2 FQNEAQ (reference sequence). CDR3 length: 15 residues. CDR3 sequence reads: CASSSGRTGYEKLFF. The CDR3, as DNA: TGTGCCAGCAGCTCTGGGCGGACAGGGTATGAAAAACTGTTTTTT.

This sequence joins TRBV10-2 and TRBJ1-1; TRBD1 aligns across 8 bases. CDR3 length: 15 residues. The ends lost 2 bases at V and 2 bases at J; junction bases unmatched: 4. Per germline, CDR1 WSHSY and CDR2 SAAADI. DNA for the CDR3: TGCGCCAGCAGTGAGCCAGGGACAGGTAACACTGAAGCTTTCTTT. Amino acids: CASSEPGTGNTEAFF.

The chain employs TRBV30 and TRBJ1-1, with D unresolved. This CDR3 spans 14 amino acids. CDR1 is GTSNPN, CDR2 SVGIG, per germline (reference sequence). The V end was cut by 7 bases, the J end by 5 bases, with 20 bases between. Written as DNA, the CDR3 is TGTGCCTCTCGCCAATATCGGGTAGGAACTGAAGCTTTCTTT. Translated: CASRQYRVGTEAFF.